This T cell receptor (beta chain) was identified during a study of a mutant IDH1 vaccine in newly diagnosed glioma. Overall study: Each patient was administered eight vaccinations, scheduled in weeks 1, 3, 5, 7, 11, 15, 19 and 23. Vaccinations were initiated 4-6 weeks following radiotherapy alone, or were given together with temozolomide cycles. Averaging roughly 40 years of age, treated patients were about 62% male and 37.5% female. Pretreatment consisted of radiotherapy, temozolomide, or both, with most receiving both.

Time point given: week 23, last vaccination. One vaccine dose held 300 ug of mutant IDH1 20-mer peptide and came with topical imiquimod. V shed 0 bases and J shed 6 bases, with 17 bases lying between them. The germline gives CDR1 MNHNY, CDR2 SVGAGI (reference sequence). This CDR3 has 16 residues. As regards this clone: The antigen is unknown.

Repertoires were generated with immunoSEQ multiplex PCR, while TCRdb's copy carries only in-frame clones and drops some. The sample includes 65,000 or so clones, 70% to 90% seen only once; the top ten take approximately 4.3%. This chain uses TRBV6-6 with TRBJ1-2, with a possible D match to TRBD1 (6 bases). The sample consisted of PBMCs, taken from a glioma patient whose treatment included an IDH1 peptide vaccine. This receptor was taken from a man aged 30 to 39 with glioma. The DNA for the CDR3 is TGTGCCAGCAGTTACTCGATTGAACAGGGCAAACATGGCTACACCTTC. Residues: CASSYSIEQGKHGYTF.